This T cell receptor (beta chain) is from a study of vaccination and CD4 T cells after COVID-19. Study overall: Eight to ten convalescent patients had mild and one had severe PCR-confirmed SARS-CoV-2 disease. A median of approximately 100 days (range 35 to 161) separated diagnosis from post-COVID sampling.

This CDR3 has 16 amino acids. With 6 bases removed from V and 2 bases from J, the gap between germline ends came to 19 bases. Germline CDR1 and CDR2: SGHRS and YFSETQ. This clonotype occurred a few times. Its antigen is unknown. Sequenced with the Oncomine TCR Beta short-read assay was DNA taken from cultured CD4+ T cells. After culture, CD4+ T cells served as the source for genomic DNA extraction. TCRdb analysed the PCR reads with MiXCR anew, one entry per CDR3 protein. The sample carries around 4,800 distinct CDR3 sequences, around 73% recorded once. The sample's treatment: roughly 10-day PBMC culture with coronavirus spike peptide pools or control peptides (ViraFEST assay). Antigen-specific T cell expansion with peptide pools preceded TCR sequencing in the ViraFEST approach.

The receptor was isolated from a human donor who had recovered from COVID-19. This chain links TRBV5-1 with TRBJ2-3; possibly TRBD1 or TRBD2 for D (5 bases each). The sequenced sample consisted of CD4+ T cells from blood, cultured in vitro. The CDR3 sequence is CASNGGTRQNTDTQYF. The DNA of the CDR3 is TGCGCCAGCAATGGGGGTACTAGACAGAACACAGATACGCAGTATTTT.